This is a list of T cell receptor beta chains from one sample in a study of type 1 regulatory T cells. For these receptors, no antigen is known. TCRdb redid the calling of the reads with MiXCR, one entry per CDR3 protein. Of roughly 67,000 distinct CDR3 sequences in the sample, around 68% are singletons; the top ten hold 7.6%. The sample consisted of cultured T cells, either the whole culture or a sorted T cell fraction (not recorded which). The receptors here all came from a human donor in good health. Both conserved end residues are part of each CDR3. A D gene is named only where the DNA matches it firmly. Expanded clones are given a class, and other clones once, few, many or no size at all.

V,size,D,J,DNA,CDR3
TRBV10-1,-,-,TRBJ2-7,TGCGCCAGCAGTGAGTCGAAGGATGAGCAGTACTTC,CASSESKDEQYF
TRBV20-1,-,-,TRBJ1-1,TGCAGTGCTAGTCAGGGCAGTCTGAACACTGAAGCTTTCTTT,CSASQGSLNTEAFF
TRBV4-1,few,TRBD1,TRBJ1-1,TGCGCCAGCAGCCAGACGTTCTGGGACAGGAAGAACACTGAAGCTTTCTTT,CASSQTFWDRKNTEAFF
TRBV30,once,-,TRBJ1-5,TGTGCCTGGAGCGGCGGCAAACTTACAAAACACTCCAATCAGCCCCAGCATTTT,CAWSGGKLTKHSNQPQHF
TRBV4-3,-,TRBD2,TRBJ2-2,TGCGCCAGCAGTTCACTAGCGGGAGAATGGCTGTTTTTT,CASSSLAGEWLFF
TRBV28,-,TRBD2,TRBJ2-7,TGTGCCAGCAGTTTCCTAGCGGGAAGTTCATGGCAGTACTTC,CASSFLAGSSWQYF
TRBV18,-,-,TRBJ1-1,TGTGCCAGCTCACCAAATTTAAGCATCCCTAGAGGCACTGAAGCTTTCTTT,CASSPNLSIPRGTEAFF
TRBV5-1,few,TRBD2,TRBJ2-1,TGCGCCAGCAGCTTGGCTCGGACTAGCGGTCACAATGAGCAGTTCTTC,CASSLARTSGHNEQFF
TRBV28,-,TRBD2,TRBJ2-7,TGTGCCAGCCGAGCGGGAGCGGCTTACGAGCAGTACTTC,CASRAGAAYEQYF
TRBV20-1,few,-,TRBJ1-2,TGCAGTGCTAGAGATCGGGGGGGGCTCTACTATGGCTACACCTTC,CSARDRGGLYYGYTF
TRBV7-9,few,-,TRBJ2-1,TGTGCCAGCAGCCCTAGAATCAATGAGCAGTTCTTC,CASSPRINEQFF
TRBV3-1,-,-,TRBJ1-4,TGTGCCAGCAGCCTAAATACCGTTGCTACTAATGAAAAACTGTTTTTT,CASSLNTVATNEKLFF
TRBV10-3,once,TRBD2,TRBJ2-2,TGTGCCATCAGTAACAACAAGGGACTAGTCGGCACCGGGGAGCTGTTTTTT,CAISNNKGLVGTGELFF
TRBV20-1,-,TRBD2,TRBJ2-1,TGCAGTGCAAAAATCCGGGGCGGGAGCTCCTACAATGAGCAGTTCTTC,CSAKIRGGSSYNEQFF
TRBV7-8,-,-,TRBJ1-5,TGTGCCAGCAGCTTAGGTGGAGGCAATCAGCCCCAGCATTTT,CASSLGGGNQPQHF
TRBV2,-,TRBD1,TRBJ1-1,TGTGCCAGCGGGACAGGGATGAACACTGAAGCTTTCTTT,CASGTGMNTEAFF
TRBV20-1,-,-,TRBJ1-6,TGCAGTGCCCCCTCGGGGGGGGCTCGATCACCCCTCCACTTT,CSAPSGGARSPLHF
TRBV7-8,-,-,TRBJ2-3,TGTGCCAGCAGCTTTCCCTCGGGGATGTTAGGAGCAGATACGCAGTATTTT,CASSFPSGMLGADTQYF
TRBV5-1,-,-,TRBJ2-3,TGCGCCAGCAAGGAGGGGCCTGAAGATACGCAGTATTTT,CASKEGPEDTQYF
TRBV2,few,TRBD2,TRBJ2-1,TGTGCCAGCAGTGGATTAGCGGGATCCTACAATGAGCAGTTCTTC,CASSGLAGSYNEQFF
TRBV20-1,few,TRBD2,TRBJ2-3,TGCAGTGCTAGAGACACTAGCGGGAGCGCAGATACGCAGTATTTT,CSARDTSGSADTQYF
TRBV6-5,-,TRBD2,TRBJ2-1,TGTGCCAGCACCTTGACGGGGGGAGGGCCCCATGAGCAGTTCTTC,CASTLTGGGPHEQFF
TRBV7-2,-,-,TRBJ2-7,TGTGCCAGCAGCTTAAATGCTTACGAGCAGTACTTC,CASSLNAYEQYF
TRBV5-1,-,TRBD2,TRBJ2-2,TGCGCCAGCAGCTTGGACCACCTTGGACTAGCGGGAGTCGGCACCGGGGAGCTGTTTTTT,CASSLDHLGLAGVGTGELFF
TRBV20-1,-,-,TRBJ1-2,TGCAGTGCTACAAGTCACGAAGCAAACTATGGCTACACCTTC,CSATSHEANYGYTF
TRBV2,-,TRBD2,TRBJ2-1,TGTGCCAGCAGTGAAGCTTTACTAGCGGGAGGGTATAACAATGAGCAGTTCTTC,CASSEALLAGGYNNEQFF
TRBV4-1,-,-,TRBJ1-4,TGCGCCAGCAGTGTCGGACGGACAGCCATTAATGAAAAACTGTTTTTT,CASSVGRTAINEKLFF
TRBV15,few,TRBD1,TRBJ1-1,TGTGCCACCAGCAGAGATGGAGTGAAGGGACAGGGGAAGGTGGCTGAAGCTTTCTTT,CATSRDGVKGQGKVAEAFF
TRBV23-1,-,-,TRBJ2-5,TGCGCCAGCACAAACAGGGCAAGACAGACCCAGTACTTC,CASTNRARQTQYF
TRBV7-8,-,TRBD2,TRBJ2-1,TGTGCCAGCAGCTCGCCCTTAGCGGGAGACTCCTACAATGAGCAGTTCTTC,CASSSPLAGDSYNEQFF
TRBV11-2,-,-,TRBJ1-1,TGTGCCAGCAGCTGGCCCTCCGGTTCGGGACTCATGAACACTGAAGCTTTCTTT,CASSWPSGSGLMNTEAFF
TRBV19,few,TRBD1,TRBJ2-1,TGTGCCAGTAGCGGGACAGGGGCTAGCAATGAGCAGTTCTTC,CASSGTGASNEQFF
TRBV12-3/TRBV12-4,many,-,TRBJ2-2,TGTGCCAGCATCCCCTTAGACACCGGGGAGCTGTTTTTT,CASIPLDTGELFF
TRBV28,-,TRBD1,TRBJ1-1,TGTGCCAGCAGTCCGCCGGGACAGCCAATGAACACTGAAGCTTTCTTT,CASSPPGQPMNTEAFF
TRBV12-3/TRBV12-4,-,TRBD2,TRBJ2-7,TGTGCCAGCAGTTTATACCTAGCGGACTCCTACGAGCAGTACTTC,CASSLYLADSYEQYF
TRBV5-4,many,-,TRBJ2-2,TGTGCCAGCAGCTCCCCCTATTCTAACACCGGGGAGCTGTTTTTT,CASSSPYSNTGELFF
TRBV2,-,-,TRBJ2-3,TGTGCCCACCTTGGGGGCACGGCGCAGTATTTT,CAHLGGTAQYF
TRBV4-1,-,TRBD1,TRBJ2-3,TGCGCCAGCAGCCAAGATGGGACAGGGTCTAGCACAGATACGCAGTATTTT,CASSQDGTGSSTDTQYF
TRBV6-5,-,TRBD2,TRBJ2-7,TGTGCCAGCAGCCTAACCCCACTAGCGGGAGAGCTCGAGCAGTACTTC,CASSLTPLAGELEQYF
TRBV6-5,-,TRBD2,TRBJ2-1,TGTGCCGGCAGCATGTCGGGACTAGGTTACAATGAGCAGTTCTTC,CAGSMSGLGYNEQFF
TRBV28,-,-,TRBJ2-5,TGTGCCAGCAGTAACCCCTGGGCGGTAGCGGCCCAAGAGACCCAGTACTTC,CASSNPWAVAAQETQYF
TRBV25-1,-,TRBD2,TRBJ2-7,TGTGCCAGCCGGACTAGCGGGGGTTACGAGCAGTACTTC,CASRTSGGYEQYF
TRBV20-1,-,-,TRBJ1-1,TGCAGTGCTCGCACGGGATCAGTGAACACTGAAGCTTTCTTT,CSARTGSVNTEAFF
TRBV20-1,-,-,TRBJ1-2,TGCAGTGCTTTAAAGGACTATGGCTACACCTTC,CSALKDYGYTF
TRBV3-1,-,TRBD2,TRBJ2-7,TGTGCCAGCAGCCAATTTGTTAGCGGGAACGAGCAGTACTTC,CASSQFVSGNEQYF
TRBV5-5,-,TRBD1,TRBJ2-1,TGTGCCAGCAGGGTGGCGACAGGGGAAAATGAGCAGTTCTTC,CASRVATGENEQFF
TRBV9,-,-,TRBJ2-2,TGTGCCAGCAGCGTAGATCTGAGGGAAGCCGGGGAGCTGTTTTTT,CASSVDLREAGELFF
TRBV7-6,few,TRBD2,TRBJ2-7,TGTGCCAGCAGCTTAGGTACTAGCGGGAACTCCTACGAGCAGTACTTC,CASSLGTSGNSYEQYF
TRBV7-2,many,-,TRBJ1-3,TGTGCCAGCAGCCTCAGGGTCGGAAACACCATATATTTT,CASSLRVGNTIYF
TRBV20-1,-,-,TRBJ2-3,TGCAGTGCAGCCGGGGGTCGGGATGGAGATACGCAGTATTTT,CSAAGGRDGDTQYF
TRBV28,once,TRBD2,TRBJ2-3,TGTGCCAGCAGTTTACTGCTGGTTTGGTTAGCGGGAGAGGTGGGACATGAGACAGATACGCAGTATTTT,CASSLLLVWLAGEVGHETDTQYF
TRBV24-1,-,TRBD1,TRBJ2-5,TGTGCCACCAACGGGACAGGGACGTACCAAGAGACCCAGTACTTC,CATNGTGTYQETQYF
TRBV29-1,-,-,TRBJ1-2,TGCAGCGTGTCAGCAGACATCGAAGGGGGCTACACCTTC,CSVSADIEGGYTF
TRBV13,-,TRBD2,TRBJ2-1,TGTGCCAGCAGCTCACAACGGGGGGAAATTGGCTACAATGAGCAGTTCTTC,CASSSQRGEIGYNEQFF
TRBV5-5,few,TRBD2,TRBJ2-1,TGTGCCAGCAGCTCCGATTATAGCGGGAGGGGCGAGCAGTTCTTC,CASSSDYSGRGEQFF
TRBV12-3/TRBV12-4,-,TRBD1,TRBJ1-2,TGTGCCAGCAGTTTAGTAGGGGGCCATGGCTACACCTTC,CASSLVGGHGYTF
TRBV27,-,TRBD1,TRBJ2-5,TGTGCCAGCAGTTTCCCGGACAGGGAGACCCAGTACTTC,CASSFPDRETQYF
TRBV10-3,few,TRBD1,TRBJ1-5,TGTGCCATCAGTGGGGGGACAGGGGCACATCAGCCCCAGCATTTT,CAISGGTGAHQPQHF
TRBV6-2/TRBV6-3,-,TRBD1,TRBJ2-2,TGTGCCAGCGGGCGGACAGGGGTTACCGGGGAGCTGTTTTTT,CASGRTGVTGELFF
TRBV5-1,-,-,TRBJ2-7,TGCGCCAGCAGCACGGACCCTGGTGGCTACGAGCAGTACTTC,CASSTDPGGYEQYF